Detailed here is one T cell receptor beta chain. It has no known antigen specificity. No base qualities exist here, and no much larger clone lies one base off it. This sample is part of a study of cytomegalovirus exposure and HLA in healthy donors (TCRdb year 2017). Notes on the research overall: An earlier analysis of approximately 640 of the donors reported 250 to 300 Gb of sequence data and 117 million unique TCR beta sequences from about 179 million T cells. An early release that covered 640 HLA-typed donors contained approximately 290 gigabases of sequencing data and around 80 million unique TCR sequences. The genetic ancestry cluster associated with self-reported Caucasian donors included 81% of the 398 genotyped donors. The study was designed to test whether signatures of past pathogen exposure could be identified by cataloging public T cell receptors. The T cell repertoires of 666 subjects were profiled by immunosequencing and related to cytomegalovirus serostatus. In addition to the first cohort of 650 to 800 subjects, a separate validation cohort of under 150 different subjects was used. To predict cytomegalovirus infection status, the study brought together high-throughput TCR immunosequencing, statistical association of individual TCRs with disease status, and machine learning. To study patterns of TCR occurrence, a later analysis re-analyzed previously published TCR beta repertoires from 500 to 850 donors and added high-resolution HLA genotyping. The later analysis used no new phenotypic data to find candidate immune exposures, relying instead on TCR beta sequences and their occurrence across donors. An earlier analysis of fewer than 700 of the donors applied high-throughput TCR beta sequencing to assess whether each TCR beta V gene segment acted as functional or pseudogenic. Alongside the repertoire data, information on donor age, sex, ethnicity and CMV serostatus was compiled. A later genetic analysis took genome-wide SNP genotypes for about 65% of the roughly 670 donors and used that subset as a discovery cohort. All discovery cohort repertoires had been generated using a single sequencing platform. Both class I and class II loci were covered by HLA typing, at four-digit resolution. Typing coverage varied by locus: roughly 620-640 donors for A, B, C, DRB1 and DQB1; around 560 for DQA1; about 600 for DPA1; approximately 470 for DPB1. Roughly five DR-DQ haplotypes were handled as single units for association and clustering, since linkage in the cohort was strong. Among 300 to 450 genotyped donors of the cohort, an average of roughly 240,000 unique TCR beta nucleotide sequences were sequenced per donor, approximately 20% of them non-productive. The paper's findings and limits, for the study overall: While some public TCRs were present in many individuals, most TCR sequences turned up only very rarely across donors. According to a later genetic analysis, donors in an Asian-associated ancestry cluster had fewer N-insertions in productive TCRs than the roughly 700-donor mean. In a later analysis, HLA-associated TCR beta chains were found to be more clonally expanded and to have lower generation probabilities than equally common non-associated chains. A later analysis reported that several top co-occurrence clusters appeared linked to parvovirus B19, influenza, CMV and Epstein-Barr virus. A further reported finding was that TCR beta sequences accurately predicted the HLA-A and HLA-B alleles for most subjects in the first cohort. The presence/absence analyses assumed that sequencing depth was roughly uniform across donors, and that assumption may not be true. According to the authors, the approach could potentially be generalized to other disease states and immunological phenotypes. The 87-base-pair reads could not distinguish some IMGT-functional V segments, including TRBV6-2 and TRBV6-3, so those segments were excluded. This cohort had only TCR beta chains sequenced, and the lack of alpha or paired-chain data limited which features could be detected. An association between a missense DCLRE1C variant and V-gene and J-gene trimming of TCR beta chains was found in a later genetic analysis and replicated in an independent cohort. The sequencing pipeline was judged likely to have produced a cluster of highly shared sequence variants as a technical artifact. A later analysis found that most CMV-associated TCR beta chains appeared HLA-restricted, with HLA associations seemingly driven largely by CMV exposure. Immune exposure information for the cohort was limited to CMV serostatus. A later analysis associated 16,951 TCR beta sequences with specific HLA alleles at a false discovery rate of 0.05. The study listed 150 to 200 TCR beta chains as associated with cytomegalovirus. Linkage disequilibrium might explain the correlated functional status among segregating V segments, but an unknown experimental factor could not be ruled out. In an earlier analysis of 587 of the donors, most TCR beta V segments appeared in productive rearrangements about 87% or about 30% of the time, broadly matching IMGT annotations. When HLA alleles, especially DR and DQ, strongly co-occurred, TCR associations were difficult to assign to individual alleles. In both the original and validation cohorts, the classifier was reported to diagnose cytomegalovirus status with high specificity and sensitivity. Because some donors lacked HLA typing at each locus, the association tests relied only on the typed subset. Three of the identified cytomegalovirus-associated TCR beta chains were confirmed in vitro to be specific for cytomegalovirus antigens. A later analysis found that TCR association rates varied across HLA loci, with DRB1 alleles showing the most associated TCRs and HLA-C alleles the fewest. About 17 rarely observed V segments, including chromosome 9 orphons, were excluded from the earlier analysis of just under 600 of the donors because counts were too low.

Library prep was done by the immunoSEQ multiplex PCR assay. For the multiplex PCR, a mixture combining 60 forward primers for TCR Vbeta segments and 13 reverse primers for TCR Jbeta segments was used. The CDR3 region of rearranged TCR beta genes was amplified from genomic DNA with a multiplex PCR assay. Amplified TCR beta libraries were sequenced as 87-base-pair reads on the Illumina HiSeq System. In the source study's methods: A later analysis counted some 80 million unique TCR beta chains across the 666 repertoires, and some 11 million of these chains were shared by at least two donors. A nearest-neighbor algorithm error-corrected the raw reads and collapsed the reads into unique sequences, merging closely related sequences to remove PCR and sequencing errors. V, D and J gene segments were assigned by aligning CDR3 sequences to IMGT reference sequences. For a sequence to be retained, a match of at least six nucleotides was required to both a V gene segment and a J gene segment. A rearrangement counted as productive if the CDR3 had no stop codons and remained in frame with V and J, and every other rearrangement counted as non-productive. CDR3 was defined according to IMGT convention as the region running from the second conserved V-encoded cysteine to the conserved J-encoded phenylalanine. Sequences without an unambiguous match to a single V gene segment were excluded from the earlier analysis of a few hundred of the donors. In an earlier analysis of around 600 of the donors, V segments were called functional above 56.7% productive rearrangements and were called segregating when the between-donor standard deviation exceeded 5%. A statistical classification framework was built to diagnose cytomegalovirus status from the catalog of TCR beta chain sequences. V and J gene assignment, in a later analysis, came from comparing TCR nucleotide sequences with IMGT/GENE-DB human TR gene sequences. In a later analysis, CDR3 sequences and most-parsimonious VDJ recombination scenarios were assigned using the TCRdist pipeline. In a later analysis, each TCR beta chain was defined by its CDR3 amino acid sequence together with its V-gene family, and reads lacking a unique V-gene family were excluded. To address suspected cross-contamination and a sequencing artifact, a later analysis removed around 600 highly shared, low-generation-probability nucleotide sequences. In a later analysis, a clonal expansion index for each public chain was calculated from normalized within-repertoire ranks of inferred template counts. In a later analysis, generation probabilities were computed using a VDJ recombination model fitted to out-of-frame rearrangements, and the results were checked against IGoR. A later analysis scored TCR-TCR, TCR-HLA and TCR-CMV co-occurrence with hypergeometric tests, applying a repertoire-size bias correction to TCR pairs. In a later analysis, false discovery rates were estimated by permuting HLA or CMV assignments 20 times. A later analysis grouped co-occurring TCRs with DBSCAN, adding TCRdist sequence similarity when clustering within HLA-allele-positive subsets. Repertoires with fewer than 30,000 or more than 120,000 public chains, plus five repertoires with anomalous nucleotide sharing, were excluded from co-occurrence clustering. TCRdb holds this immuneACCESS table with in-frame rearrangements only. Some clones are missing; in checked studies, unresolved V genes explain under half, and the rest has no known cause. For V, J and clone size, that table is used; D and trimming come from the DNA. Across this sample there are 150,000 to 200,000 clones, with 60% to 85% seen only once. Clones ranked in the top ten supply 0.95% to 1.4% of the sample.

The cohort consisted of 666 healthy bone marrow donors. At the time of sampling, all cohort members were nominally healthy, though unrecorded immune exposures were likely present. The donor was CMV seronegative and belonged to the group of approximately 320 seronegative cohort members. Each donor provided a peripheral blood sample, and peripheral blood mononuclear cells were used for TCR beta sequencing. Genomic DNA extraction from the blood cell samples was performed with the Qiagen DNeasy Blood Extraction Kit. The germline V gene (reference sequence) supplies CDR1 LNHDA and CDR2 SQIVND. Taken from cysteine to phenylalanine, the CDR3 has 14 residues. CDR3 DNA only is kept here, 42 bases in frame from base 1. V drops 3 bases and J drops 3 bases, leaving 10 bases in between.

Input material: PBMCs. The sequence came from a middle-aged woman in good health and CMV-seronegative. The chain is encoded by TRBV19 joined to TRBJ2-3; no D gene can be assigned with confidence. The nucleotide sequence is TGTGCCAGTAGTATCGGCCGGGTAACAGATACGCAGTATTTT. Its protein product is CASSIGRVTDTQYF.